These 24 T cell receptor beta chains came from one sample sequenced in a study of T cells after somatic rescue of genetic block. TCRdb's copy holds only in-frame clones and misses some; the assay was immunoSEQ multiplex PCR. Of around 57,000 clones in the sample, 95% to 96% were seen once. Sequencing was done on a sample of peripheral blood mononuclear cells (PBMCs). The receptors derive from a child less than two years old.

This clone was seen only once. The chain uses TRBV6-6 and TRBJ1-1; D possibly corresponds to TRBD1 (5 bases). The V gene's germline CDR1 is MNHNY and CDR2 SVGAGI (reference sequence). This CDR3 region has 11 residues. Trimming removed 2 bases from V and 7 bases from J, with 5 bases in between. The CDR3 coding sequence is TGTGCCAGCAGTTACAGGGGTGAAGCTTTCTTT. It encodes CASSYRGEAFF.

The rearrangement joins TRBV19 to TRBJ2-1, with 7 bases that match TRBD1. The CDR3 totals 15 residues. V was pared by 2 bases and J by 8 bases, with 9 bases of the junction left unmatched. Germline assignment: CDR1 LNHDA and CDR2 SQIVND (reference sequence). The CDR3 region has the DNA TGTGCCAGTAGTATAAGGCACAGGGGCAGGGATGAGCAGTTCTTC. Translating gives CASSIRHRGRDEQFF.

The CDR3 loop reads CSALTGGQETQYF. CDR3 coding DNA: TGCAGCGCTCTGACAGGGGGACAAGAGACCCAGTACTTC. The chain couples TRBV29-1 to TRBJ2-5, with TRBD1 matching over 9 bases. V was pared by 7 bases and J by 2 bases, with 5 bases of the junction left unmatched. The germline V gene has CDR1 SQVTM and CDR2 ANQGSEA. This CDR3 is 13 amino acids long.

The rearrangement joins TRBV18 to TRBJ1-1, with D perhaps TRBD1 (6 bases). The germline gives CDR1 KGHSH, CDR2 LQKENI. There are 13 residues in the CDR3. V lost 6 bases to trimming and J lost 1 base, with 9 bases between them. For the CDR3, the DNA is TGTGCCAGCTCTGAGGGACAGAACACTGAAGCTTTCTTT. Protein sequence: CASSEGQNTEAFF.

The chain has TRBV4-1 and TRBJ2-7, with 7 nucleotides matching TRBD2. V gave up 3 bases and J gave up 2 bases; unmatched junction bases: 7. CDR1 and CDR2 (germline): MGHRA, YSYEKL. This CDR3 spans 15 amino acids. CDR3 in amino acids: CASSHGVAGAYEQYF. The CDR3 DNA reads as TGCGCCAGCAGCCATGGGGTGGCGGGAGCCTACGAGCAGTACTTC.

This rearrangement joins TRBV2 to TRBJ1-2; possible D gene TRBD1, 5 bases. The germline gives CDR1 SNHLY, CDR2 FYNNEI. Trimming stripped 3 bases from V and 3 bases from J, with 14 bases between. This CDR3 is built from 15 residues. CDR3 coding DNA: TGTGCCAGCAGTGAGCGGGACCAAGGCCACTATGGCTACACCTTC. It translates to CASSERDQGHYGYTF.

In its sample, this clone was seen a few times. This chain connects TRBV12-2 to TRBJ1-2; TRBD1, the D gene given by the table, was not confirmed from the DNA. TRBV12-2 is assigned pseudogene status. This CDR3 contains 12 residues. This CDR3 reads CASRLTGDGYTF. CDR3 DNA sequence: TGTGCAAGTCGCTTGACAGGGGATGGCTACACCTTC.

The V gene is TRBV4-2, the J gene TRBJ2-3, with TRBD2 identical over 15 bases. This CDR3 has 17 residues. CDR1 is LGHNA, CDR2 YNFKEQ, per germline. The ends lost 2 bases at V and 4 bases at J; junction bases unmatched: 4. This CDR3 reads CASSQPGLAGGADTQYF. The CDR3, as DNA: TGTGCCAGCAGCCAACCGGGACTAGCGGGAGGCGCAGATACGCAGTATTTT.

This sequence joins TRBV27 and TRBJ2-3; 10 bases are shared with TRBD2. V dropped 5 bases and J dropped 5; count of bases not matched to a gene: 1. There are 13 residues in the CDR3. CDR1 MNHEY and CDR2 SMNVEV come from the germline V gene (reference sequence). The CDR3 protein is CASSLAGVDTQYF. CDR3 nucleotide sequence: TGTGCCAGCAGTCTAGCGGGAGTAGATACGCAGTATTTT.

This clone was counted a few times. The rearrangement links TRBV7-3 to TRBJ2-3, with 7 bases lining up with TRBD2. CDR1 and CDR2 (germline): SGHTA, FQGTGA. CDR3 size: 14 residues. The V and J ends lost 2 bases and 1 base, in that order; junction bases with no gene match: 0. The CDR3 loop reads CASSLAGGTDTQYF. The CDR3 region has the DNA TGTGCCAGCAGCTTAGCGGGAGGCACAGATACGCAGTATTTT.

The chain recombines TRBV21-1 with TRBJ2-5; the D call TRBD2 from the table was never checked on the DNA. TRBV21-1 is an annotated pseudogene. The CDR3 spans 13 residues. The CDR3 here is CASSKLAGETQYF. The CDR3 DNA reads TGTGCCAGCAGCAAACTAGCGGGAGAGACCCAGTACTTC.

The gene calls are TRBV5-4 and TRBJ2-5; D is perhaps TRBD1 or TRBD2 (5 bases each). The CDR3 consists of 14 residues. V was clipped by 2 bases and J by 1 base, with 9 bases between them. Germline V gives CDR1 SGHNT, CDR2 YYREEE (reference sequence). DNA for the CDR3: TGTGCCAGCAGCTTTCCTGGGGGCCAAGAGACCCAGTACTTC. This translates into CASSFPGGQETQYF.

CDR3 coding DNA: TGTGCCAGCAGCAAAGAACCCGCCAGAGCTAACTATGGCTACACCTTC. It codes for CASSKEPARANYGYTF. The chain employs TRBV21-1 and TRBJ1-2. TRBV21-1 is designated a pseudogene. This CDR3 spans 16 amino acids.

The chain couples TRBV19 to TRBJ2-7; weak D call: TRBD1 (6 bases). CDR3 length: 14 amino acids. Trimming left V 8 bases short and J 2 bases short, with 16 bases between. Per the germline V gene, CDR1 is LNHDA and CDR2 is SQIVND (reference sequence). The DNA of the CDR3 is TGTGCCAGTGGTCCCCGGGACACCACCTACGAGCAGTACTTC. It translates to CASGPRDTTYEQYF.

The rearrangement links TRBV28 to TRBJ2-2; 9 bases fit TRBD2. The V gene end was trimmed by 6 bases and the J gene end by 1 base; junction bases not matched to a gene: 3. The germline V gene encodes CDR1 MDHEN and CDR2 SYDVKM. The CDR3 is 15 residues long. This CDR3 reads CASSKAGGNTGELFF. In DNA, the CDR3 is TGTGCCAGCAGCAAAGCGGGAGGGAACACCGGGGAGCTGTTTTTT.

The V gene is TRBV29-1, the J gene TRBJ1-2; TRBD1 matches 7 bases. With V trimmed by 7 bases and J by 4 bases, 3 bases remained unmatched. The length of the CDR3 is 11 residues. Germline V gives CDR1 SQVTM, CDR2 ANQGSEA. Here the CDR3 DNA reads TGCAGCGACGGGACAGCCTATGGCTACACCTTC. It is translated as CSDGTAYGYTF.

The chain couples TRBV5-1 to TRBJ2-1, with 11 nucleotides matching TRBD2. The CDR3 is 18 amino acids. The germline V gene has CDR1 SGHRS and CDR2 YFSETQ. V shed 1 base, J shed 7 bases, and the junction held 13 bases outside the gene matches. The DNA of the CDR3 is TGCGCCAGCAGCTTGTCGGCGGCTACTAGCGGGAGATTGAATGAGCAGTTCTTC. Translation gives CASSLSAATSGRLNEQFF.

CDR3 bases: TGCGCCAGCAGCCAATTGAGGACCTATAATTCACCCCTCCACTTT. This translates into CASSQLRTYNSPLHF. The chain recombines TRBV4-1 with TRBJ1-6; D is unresolved. The ends were cut back, 2 bases at V and 2 bases at J, with 7 bases in the middle. The CDR3 has 15 amino acids. Germline CDR1 reads MGHRA; CDR2 reads YSYEKL.

V usage is TRBV9 and J usage is TRBJ2-7, with a weak D call TRBD2 (5 bases). The germline V gene has CDR1 SGDLS and CDR2 YYNGEE. The CDR3 totals 13 residues. Trimming took 3 bases from V and 4 from J, leaving 11 bases between them. CDR3 sequence (DNA): TGTGCCAGCAGCGACGGCCGGGAATACGAGCAGTACTTC. Translated: CASSDGREYEQYF.

The rearrangement uses TRBV29-1 and TRBJ2-3; D is perhaps TRBD1 (5 bases). This CDR3 contains 13 residues. Trimming took 4 bases from V and 6 from J, leaving 14 bases between them. Per the germline V gene, CDR1 is SQVTM and CDR2 is ANQGSEA. The CDR3 coding sequence is TGCAGCGTTGGGTCCAGGGCGTTCGATACGCAGTATTTT. Its translation: CSVGSRAFDTQYF.

The V gene is TRBV29-1, the J gene TRBJ2-7; 10 bases are shared with TRBD2. V was clipped by 4 bases and J by 1 base; unmatched bases: 4. Per germline, CDR1 SQVTM and CDR2 ANQGSEA. This CDR3 region has 14 residues. The CDR3: CSVGGLAASYEQYF. In DNA, the CDR3 is TGCAGCGTTGGCGGACTAGCGGCATCCTACGAGCAGTACTTC.

The V and J genes are TRBV14 and TRBJ2-1, with 8 bases matching TRBD2. J gave up 0 bases and V 2 bases, and 3 bases lay outside the gene matches. CDR1 and CDR2 (germline): SGHDN, FVKESK. The length of the CDR3 is 16 residues. The chain's CDR3 is CASSQRGGSSYNEQFF. The DNA of the CDR3 is TGTGCCAGCAGCCAACGGGGGGGAAGCTCCTACAATGAGCAGTTCTTC.

For this clone: Additional DNA sequences in this sample encode the identical CDR3. The chain recombines TRBV7-2 with TRBJ2-7; tentative D call: TRBD1 (7 bases). Germline V gene data show CDR1 as SGHTA and CDR2 as FQGNSA. Trimming stripped 1 base from V and 4 bases from J, with 11 bases between. This CDR3 spans 14 amino acids. CDR3 loop: CASSLGAGGYEQYF. The CDR3 DNA reads as TGTGCCAGCAGCTTAGGGGCAGGGGGGTACGAGCAGTACTTC. Looking up the rest from reference TRBV7-2 and TRBJ2-7 gives the full variable domain: GAGVSQSPSNKVTEKGKDVELRCDPISGHTALYWYRQSLGQGLEFLIYFQGNSAPDKSGLPSDRFSAERTGGSVSTLTIQRTQQEDSAVYLCASSLGAGGYEQYFGPGTRLTVT.

V usage is TRBV4-2 and J usage is TRBJ2-1; D is unresolved. Germline V gene data show CDR1 as LGHNA and CDR2 as YNFKEQ. The CDR3 contains 15 residues. The V end lost 3 bases, the J end lost 0 bases, and 9 bases lay between the germline ends. Here the CDR3 DNA reads TGTGCCAGCAGCCAGGGCAGCAGCTCCTACAATGAGCAGTTCTTC. Amino acid sequence: CASSQGSSSYNEQFF.